This T cell receptor (beta chain) was sequenced during a study of early T cells in non-severe SARS-CoV-2 infection. For the study at large: Sequencing used unsorted whole-blood bulk RNA, so chains lack pairing.

Unique molecular identifiers (one per individual cDNA molecule) were attached. TCRdb ran MiXCR on the 5' RACE reads and lists one entry per CDR3 protein. In the table there are around 46,000 distinct CDR3 sequences, around 5.2% of which are singletons. Germline CDR1 is SQVTM and CDR2 is ANQGSEA. The CDR3 runs 13 residues. This clonotype was recorded a few times. A read error may account for a junction end that differs from germline. The rearrangement joins TRBV29-1 to TRBJ2-3; 7 bases agree with TRBD1. Source material: whole blood. This TCR was recovered from an adult who was a healthcare worker with PCR-confirmed SARS-CoV-2 infection or an uninfected control (not recorded which). CDR3 amino acids: CSVEGQATDTQYF. Here the CDR3 DNA reads TGCAGCGTCGAAGGACAGGCCACAGATACGCAGTATTTT.